This TCR beta chain originates from a study of blood T cells in healthy people across ages. Study-level points and caveats: Diversity of TCR beta per million T cells declined in a roughly linear way with age.

Per sample, a minimum of 7 million PBMCs were isolated. This CDR3 comprises 11 residues. Trimming pared 6 bases from V and 6 bases from J, leaving 12 bases between. The V gene's germline CDR1 is DFQATT and CDR2 SNEGSKA (reference sequence). A few counts support this clonotype. Its antigen is not identified. The use of a sample-barcoded 5' primer and a J-beta primer mix characterized a second PCR of about 7 to 12 cycles. Each cDNA was tagged by a template-switch adaptor containing 12 random nucleotides. One entry per CDR3 protein results from TCRdb running MiXCR on the 5' RACE reads. Of more than 500,000 distinct CDR3 sequences in the sample, over 25% were seen once. Another study also made use of these data, one on T cells of mothers and their children.

Source material: blood. The V gene is TRBV20-1, the J gene TRBJ2-7; TRBD2 might be the D (5 bases). This sequence originates from a boy aged 2 to 10 in good health. CDR3 nucleotides: TGCAGTGCCCTGGGAGCCCGCGAGCAGTACTTC. It yields the protein CSALGAREQYF.